The next 5 T cell receptor beta chains were all read from a single sample in a study of shared T cell receptors in the human thymus. Profiling relied on immunoSEQ multiplex PCR, and the TCRdb table lists in-frame clones only, not all of them. Of roughly 550,000 clones listed, around 78% are singletons. The data were also submitted as part of a second study, on human thymus T cells.

The specimen sequenced was thymocytes. The receptors originated from a boy in the first two years of life with a congenital heart defect.

The rearrangement links TRBV9 to TRBJ2-1; 14 bases map to TRBD2. This CDR3 comprises 21 residues. V lost 0 bases to trimming and J lost 4 bases; unmatched junction nucleotides: 15. Germline V gives CDR1 SGDLS, CDR2 YYNGEE. The CDR3 bases are TGTGCCAGCAGCGTAGGCCCCTCCCTCTATAGGACTAGCGGGGGGTACAATGAGCAGTTCTTC. Translating it yields CASSVGPSLYRTSGGYNEQFF.

This clone was picked up a small number of times. The rearrangement joins TRBV18 to TRBJ2-1; weak D call: TRBD2 (6 bases). The V gene's germline CDR1 is KGHSH and CDR2 LQKENI. V lost 1 base to trimming and J lost 5 bases, with 18 bases between them. The CDR3 is 17 residues long. CDR3 sequence (DNA): TGTGCCAGCTCACCACACGACGGGGGAAGGGGTAACAATGAGCAGTTCTTC. Protein product: CASSPHDGGRGNNEQFF.

The table lists this clone with a few counts. The J gene is TRBJ2-3, the V gene TRBV5-5; TRBD2 aligns across 7 bases. With 1 base clipped from V and 0 bases from J, the junction kept 5 bases outside the gene matches. CDR3 length: 16 residues. The germline V gene has CDR1 SGHKS and CDR2 YYEKEE (reference sequence). The chain's CDR3 is CASSLRGEPSTDTQYF. The CDR3 bases are TGTGCCAGCAGCTTGCGGGGGGAGCCTAGCACAGATACGCAGTATTTT.

The CDR3 DNA follows: TGTGCCAGCAGTTGTGGGACTAGCGGGAGGAATGAGCAGTTCTTC. Protein product: CASSCGTSGRNEQFF. The genes are TRBV11-2 and TRBJ2-1, with 15 bases identical to TRBD2. Germline values: CDR1 SGHAT, CDR2 FQNNGV. Trimming took 6 bases from V and 7 from J; bases not matched to a gene: 4. This CDR3 is 15 amino acids long.

The chain uses TRBV5-1 and TRBJ1-5; unclear D gene. The CDR3 covers 13 residues. Germline-derived CDR1 and CDR2 are SGHRS and YFSETQ. Trimming stripped 0 bases from V and 9 bases from J, with 10 bases between. The CDR3 sequence is CASSLDSGMPQHF. DNA of the CDR3: TGCGCCAGCAGCTTGGACTCGGGGATGCCCCAGCATTTT.